The 23 T cell receptor beta chains in this list originate from one sample, sequenced in a study of T cells in Graves' hyperthyroidism and ophthalmopathy. The investigators amplified TCR beta CDR3 regions from RNA transcripts. HTBI primers drove first-round RT-PCR of the TCR CDR3. MiXCR, applied by TCRdb to the multiplex PCR reads, yields one record per CDR3 protein. The sample lists more than 300,000 distinct CDR3 sequences, approximately 18% occurring once. Sequencing used blood. The receptor set was obtained from a man between 18 and 35 years old with Graves' ophthalmopathy.

On this clonotype: Its ends do not fully match the called genes, so a read error is possible. This sequence joins TRBV28 and TRBJ1-1, with unresolved D. Germline assignment: CDR1 MDHEN and CDR2 SYDVKM. The CDR3 contains 12 residues. The CDR3 coding sequence is TGTGCCGGCAGTACGGGGAACACTGAAGCTTTCTTT. This sequence encodes CAGSTGNTEAFF.

The chain is built from TRBV4-1 and TRBJ2-5; tentative D call: TRBD2 (5 bases). Germline lookup yields CDR1 MGHRA and CDR2 YSYEKL. The CDR3 totals 13 residues. The V end was cut by 6 bases, the J end by 5 bases, with 13 bases between. The CDR3 region has the DNA TGCGCCAGCAGTCCCGAGGACTTTGAGACCCAGTACTTC. Translation gives CASSPEDFETQYF.

The chain is built from TRBV6-4 and TRBJ2-3; 12 bases are shared with TRBD2. Germline V gene sequence: CDR1 MRHNA, CDR2 SNTAGT. With V trimmed by 0 bases and J by 6 bases, 4 bases remained unmatched. The CDR3 has 16 amino acids. The CDR3 DNA sequence: TGTGCCAGCAGTGACTCGCCGACTAGCGGGGGTGATACGCAGTATTTT. Amino acid sequence: CASSDSPTSGGDTQYF.

This clonotype came up many times. This chain links TRBV3-1 with TRBJ2-5, with D possibly called TRBD1 or TRBD2 (5 bases each). The CDR3 spans 13 residues. Germline CDR1 is LGHDT and CDR2 is YNNKEL (reference sequence). V dropped 4 bases and J dropped 2 bases, with 8 bases sitting between them. The CDR3 here is CASSRGAQETQYF. CDR3 sequence (DNA): TGTGCCAGCAGCCGAGGGGCGCAAGAGACCCAGTACTTC.

This clonotype was seen a few times. One junction end disagrees with the germline gene, perhaps due to a read error. The genes are TRBV5-1 and TRBJ1-1; 11 bases map to TRBD1. Germline CDR1 is SGHRS and CDR2 is YFSETQ. The CDR3 is 19 amino acids. The CDR3 sequence: CASSLAIDGTGGGNTEASF. CDR3 DNA sequence: TGCGCCAGCAGCTTGGCCATAGACGGGACAGGGGGAGGGAACACTGAAGCTTCCTTT.

In this sample, this clonotype turned up a few times. The chain joins TRBV19 to TRBJ1-5, with D unclear. Trimming shortened V by 6 bases and J by 7 bases, and 19 bases separated the two germline ends. The CDR3 is made up of 15 amino acids. The germline gives CDR1 LNHDA, CDR2 SQIVND (reference sequence). The CDR3 loop is CASREVVSDGQPQHF. For the CDR3, the DNA is TGTGCCAGTAGGGAGGTTGTAAGCGACGGGCAGCCCCAGCATTTT.

This clonotype has ten or more counts. CDR3 residues: CASSSPSVRQTQYF. The CDR3 DNA sequence: TGTGCCAGCAGTTCCCCTTCGGTGAGGCAGACCCAGTACTTC. The chain uses TRBV12-3 or TRBV12-4 and TRBJ2-5, with D uncertain. The CDR3 loop spans 14 amino acids. Trimming left V 4 bases short and J 6 bases short, with 15 bases between.

The genes are TRBV4-1 and TRBJ2-2, with a tentative D call TRBD1 (5 bases). CDR1 and CDR2 from the germline V gene are MGHRA and YSYEKL. CDR3 size: 13 residues. V was shortened by 0 bases and J by 7 bases, with 6 bases between the two germline ends. CDR3 protein: CASSQDQGGELFF. The CDR3, as DNA: TGCGCCAGCAGCCAAGACCAGGGCGGGGAGCTGTTTTTT.

This clonotype showed up just a few times. The chain uses TRBV7-9 and TRBJ1-3; 7 bases map to TRBD1. In germline, CDR1 is SEHNR, CDR2 FQNEAQ (reference sequence). The CDR3 is 14 residues long. Trimming removed 1 base from V and 8 bases from J; junction bases left unmatched: 5. CDR3 sequence reads: CASSLDGTGDTIYF. CDR3 nucleotide sequence: TGTGCCAGCAGCTTAGATGGCACAGGGGACACCATATATTTT.

This clonotype was recorded at least ten times. V is TRBV7-8 and J is TRBJ1-6; D uncertain. Trimming left V 0 bases short and J 7 bases short, with 7 bases between. The CDR3 length is 14 residues. Per the germline V gene, CDR1 is SGHVS and CDR2 is FQNEAQ. The CDR3: CASSLALGNSPLHF. CDR3 DNA: TGTGCCAGCAGCTTAGCGCTAGGGAATTCACCCCTCCACTTT.

This clonotype turned up a few times. The CDR3 is CASSSPGQGFSGNTIYF. The CDR3 DNA reads as TGTGCCAGCAGCTCACCGGGACAGGGGTTCTCTGGAAACACCATATATTTT. The chain is built from TRBV7-8 and TRBJ1-3, with 10 bases matching TRBD1. Germline V gene sequence: CDR1 SGHVS, CDR2 FQNEAQ. The CDR3 extends over 17 amino acids. Losses at the gene ends were 4 bases for V and 0 bases for J; bases not matched to a gene: 6.

The V gene is TRBV20-1, the J gene TRBJ2-7; 16 nucleotides agree with TRBD2. Germline CDR1 DFQATT, CDR2 SNEGSKA (reference sequence). Unmatched junction bases numbered 4, after V lost 3 bases and J lost 5 bases. This CDR3 region has 15 residues. The CDR3 nucleotides read TGCAGTGCTAGCGGGACTAGCGGGGGGGCGAACGAGCAGTACTTC. This gives the protein CSASGTSGGANEQYF.

This clonotype was observed at least ten times. This chain uses TRBV18 with TRBJ1-2; D not certain. This CDR3 has 14 amino acids. The V gene's germline CDR1 is KGHSH and CDR2 LQKENI. The V gene lost 4 bases and the J gene lost 2 bases, with 11 bases spanning the gap. The CDR3 spells CASSRGISNYGYTF. The DNA of the CDR3 is TGTGCCAGCTCACGCGGGATTTCAAACTATGGCTACACCTTC.

In its sample, this clonotype was seen a few times. The CDR3 reads CASNRQGAGETQYF. In DNA, the CDR3 is TGTGCCAGCAACCGACAGGGGGCAGGAGAGACCCAGTACTTC. The rearrangement joins TRBV6-1 to TRBJ2-5; the match to TRBD1 covers 10 bases. This CDR3 is built from 14 residues. Germline assignment: CDR1 MNHNS and CDR2 SASEGT. After removal of 7 bases from V and 4 bases from J, the junction contained 6 bases not matched to a gene.

This clonotype has at least ten counts. The chain carries TRBV6-4 and TRBJ2-7; 8 nucleotides line up with TRBD2. V lost 0 bases to trimming and J lost 6 bases; unmatched junction nucleotides: 1. The V gene's germline CDR1 is MRHNA and CDR2 SNTAGT. CDR3 length: 13 residues. The CDR3 loop is CASSDSGTSEQYF. The CDR3 DNA follows: TGTGCCAGCAGTGACTCCGGGACTAGCGAGCAGTACTTC.

This chain joins TRBV28 and TRBJ2-5; 12 nucleotides agree with TRBD1. Germline CDR1 MDHEN, CDR2 SYDVKM. Trimming took 5 bases from V and 4 from J; bases not matched to a gene: 8. CDR3 size: 16 residues. CDR3 nucleotides: TGTGCCAGCAGTCGCCCCGGGACAGGGGGCAGAGAGACCCAGTACTTC. It translates to CASSRPGTGGRETQYF.

This clonotype has a count of ten or more. This chain links TRBV6-2 or TRBV6-3 with TRBJ2-7, with D possibly being TRBD2 (6 bases). The CDR3 loop spans 13 amino acids. Germline V gives CDR1 MNHEY, CDR2 SVGEGT. The V gene lost 4 bases and the J gene lost 7 bases, with 14 bases spanning the gap. The CDR3 nucleotides read TGTGCCAGCAGTTGGGACTGGTTCCGAGAGCAGTACTTC. This gives the protein CASSWDWFREQYF.

This clonotype has only a few counts. V and J are TRBV4-1 and TRBJ2-5; D unresolved. Germline V gives CDR1 MGHRA, CDR2 YSYEKL. This CDR3 contains 12 residues. V lost 0 bases to trimming and J lost 11 bases, with 10 bases between them. CDR3 residues: CASSQDVQPQYF. CDR3 sequence (DNA): TGCGCCAGCAGCCAAGACGTTCAGCCTCAGTACTTC.

This clonotype was detected a few times. The CDR3 reads CASSAASVPTGELFF. The CDR3, as DNA: TGCGCCAGCAGCGCCGCTAGCGTTCCCACCGGGGAGCTGTTTTTT. The chain joins TRBV5-1 to TRBJ2-2; D is possibly TRBD2 (6 bases). The CDR3 is 15 residues long. Trimming shortened V by 4 bases and J by 4 bases, and 14 bases separated the two germline ends. Germline lookup yields CDR1 SGHRS and CDR2 YFSETQ.

This clonotype was found many times. The genes are TRBV11-2 and TRBJ1-1; the D gene is possibly TRBD1 (5 bases). Trimming cost V 3 bases and J 5 bases, with 16 bases left between them. Germline lookup yields CDR1 SGHAT and CDR2 FQNNGV. The CDR3 runs 15 residues. In DNA form, the CDR3 reads TGTGCCAGCAGCTTTGGGGGGGATTGGAGTACTGAAGCTTTCTTT. It is translated as CASSFGGDWSTEAFF.

The sample holds many counts of this clonotype. This rearrangement joins TRBV20-1 to TRBJ1-1; weak D call: TRBD1 (5 bases). The CDR3 runs to 14 residues. CDR1 and CDR2 (germline): DFQATT, SNEGSKA (reference sequence). V lost 2 bases and J lost 0, with 10 bases in between. The CDR3 DNA reads as TGCAGTGCTAGAACCACAGGCATGAACACTGAAGCTTTCTTT. Protein: CSARTTGMNTEAFF.

This clonotype was seen more than once but under ten times. The J gene is TRBJ1-2, the V gene TRBV29-1, with TRBD1 as a possible D gene (6 bases). Germline V lookup: CDR1 SQVTM, CDR2 ANQGSEA. Trimming took 7 bases from V and 2 from J, leaving 14 bases between them. The CDR3 extends over 13 amino acids. This chain's CDR3 is CSATGRGNYGYTF. In DNA form, the CDR3 reads TGCAGCGCCACAGGGCGCGGGAACTATGGCTACACCTTC. The full variable domain, completed using reference TRBV29-1 and TRBJ1-2, is SAVISQKPSRDICQRGTSLTIQCQVDSQVTMMFWYRQQPGQSLTLIATANQGSEATYESGFVIDKFPISRPNLTFSTLTVSNMSPEDSSIYLCSATGRGNYGYTFGSGTRLTVV.

This clonotype showed up just a few times. This chain uses TRBV5-1 with TRBJ2-5, with 16 bases identical to TRBD2. The CDR3 length is 16 residues. Germline-derived CDR1 and CDR2 are SGHRS and YFSETQ. Losses at the gene ends were 3 bases for V and 5 bases for J; bases not matched to a gene: 4. CDR3 residues: CASSSGLAGGTETQYF. CDR3 in DNA: TGCGCCAGCAGCTCGGGACTAGCGGGGGGGACGGAGACCCAGTACTTC. The full variable domain, with the rest looked up from reference TRBV5-1 and TRBJ2-5, is KAGVTQTPRYLIKTRGQQVTLSCSPISGHRSVSWYQQTPGQGLQFLFEYFSETQRNKGNFPGRFSGRQFSNSRSEMNVSTLELGDSALYLCASSSGLAGGTETQYFGPGTRLLVL.